This T cell receptor (beta chain) was identified during a study of cytomegalovirus exposure and HLA in healthy donors. Regarding the study as a whole: In most subjects, TCR beta sequences reportedly gave accurate predictions of HLA-A and HLA-B alleles. Accounts indicate the classifier identified cytomegalovirus status with strong specificity and sensitivity.

The table lists this clone with a few counts. Its antigen is not identified. V lost 3 bases and J lost 5; bases outside the gene matches: 5. The CDR3 length is 14 residues. The germline V gene encodes CDR1 SGHDT and CDR2 YYEEEE. It was with 60 Vbeta and 13 Jbeta primers that the PCR ran. In the study's own analysis: The authors later counted 75 million to 90 million unique TCR beta chains, some 12 million of them shared. TCRdb's copy holds only in-frame clones and misses some; the assay was immunoSEQ multiplex PCR. D and trimming come from the DNA, and the V and J calls and clone size come from that table. Here the sample spans around 130,000 clones, 65% to 90% being singletons.

The receptor comes from a girl aged 2-10 years in good health and CMV-seronegative. The source material was PBMCs. This chain links TRBV5-6 with TRBJ2-7; 10 nucleotides agree with TRBD1. CDR3 in amino acids: CASSYGQGGNEQYF. CDR3 bases: TGTGCCAGCAGCTATGGACAGGGGGGAAACGAGCAGTACTTC.